This passage covers 26 T cell receptor beta chains from one sample sequenced in a study of cytomegalovirus exposure and HLA in healthy donors. PCR amplification relied on 60 Vbeta primers (plus 13 Jbeta primers). The table came from immunoSEQ multiplex PCR; TCRdb's copy has only in-frame clones and leaves some out. The table has about 120,000 clones, 75% seen once. Material for sequencing was PBMCs. Receptors originate from a woman aged 40 to 50 in good health and CMV-seropositive.

The chain links TRBV2 to TRBJ1-5, with TRBD1 identical over 12 bases. The CDR3 sequence is 14 residues long. Germline CDR1 reads SNHLY; CDR2 reads FYNNEI. V was clipped by 6 bases and J by 7 bases; unmatched bases: 4. CDR3 in DNA: TGTGCCAGCAGGGGGACAGGGGGCAGGCAGCCCCAGCATTTT. Amino acids: CASRGTGGRQPQHF.

The chain recombines TRBV28 with TRBJ2-7; 11 nucleotides align to TRBD2. Germline values: CDR1 MDHEN, CDR2 SYDVKM. The CDR3 loop spans 16 amino acids. Trimming cost V 6 bases and J 0 bases; bases outside gene matches: 7. CDR3 in amino acids: CASSFYTSGSSYEQYF. In nucleotides, the CDR3 is TGTGCCAGCAGCTTTTATACTAGCGGGAGCTCCTACGAGCAGTACTTC.

This clone appeared once. The chain combines TRBV7-9 with TRBJ2-7, with D possibly being TRBD2 (5 bases). Trimming pared 7 bases from V and 6 bases from J, leaving 13 bases between. From germline, CDR1 is SEHNR and CDR2 FQNEAQ (reference sequence). The CDR3 covers 12 residues. CDR3 coding DNA: TGTGCCAGCACTTCCGGAGCGGTCGAGCAGTACTTC. As protein: CASTSGAVEQYF.

This chain links TRBV7-2 with TRBJ1-2, with a tentative D call TRBD1 (6 bases). The length of the CDR3 is 15 residues. V was clipped by 2 bases and J by 4 bases, with 14 bases between them. In germline, CDR1 is SGHTA, CDR2 FQGNSA. CDR3 region: CASSLLSRDTYGYTF. The CDR3 DNA is TGTGCCAGCAGCTTATTATCCCGGGACACCTATGGCTACACCTTC. The full variable domain, completed using reference TRBV7-2 and TRBJ1-2, is GAGVSQSPSNKVTEKGKDVELRCDPISGHTALYWYRQSLGQGLEFLIYFQGNSAPDKSGLPSDRFSAERTGGSVSTLTIQRTQQEDSAVYLCASSLLSRDTYGYTFGSGTRLTVV.

This clone was seen just once. The chain combines TRBV4-2 with TRBJ1-2; D might be TRBD1 (6 bases). V was cut by 0 bases and J by 4 bases, with 12 bases left in between. CDR1 is LGHNA, CDR2 YNFKEQ, per germline. The CDR3 covers 15 residues. The CDR3 sequence is CASSQDGSGAYGYTF. The CDR3 DNA is TGTGCCAGCAGCCAAGACGGCTCAGGGGCCTATGGCTACACCTTC.

The chain couples TRBV27 to TRBJ1-3; TRBD1 is a possible D gene (5 bases). This CDR3 contains 16 residues. The germline V gene encodes CDR1 MNHEY and CDR2 SMNVEV (reference sequence). The V end lost 1 base, the J end lost 4 bases, and 14 bases lay between the germline ends. For the CDR3, the DNA is TGTGCCAGCAGTTTATTAGGGGTTGGAGTGGGAAACACCATATATTTT. This codes for CASSLLGVGVGNTIYF.

The rearrangement uses TRBV14 and TRBJ1-1, with 7 bases identical to TRBD1. V dropped 2 bases and J dropped 12; count of bases not matched to a gene: 9. The CDR3 runs 13 residues. CDR1 and CDR2 (germline): SGHDN, FVKESK. The CDR3 DNA reads TGTGCCAGCAGCCAAAACCAGGGGGTCAGAACTTTCTTT. Protein product: CASSQNQGVRTFF.

This clone has only a few counts. V is TRBV19 and J is TRBJ2-7, with D possibly being TRBD1 (6 bases). The CDR3 loop spans 15 amino acids. Trimming cost V 5 bases and J 6 bases, with 20 bases left between them. Germline lookup yields CDR1 LNHDA and CDR2 SQIVND (reference sequence). The CDR3 region is CASSAPAGVPGEQYF. The CDR3 DNA reads TGTGCCAGTAGTGCCCCAGCAGGGGTCCCTGGCGAGCAGTACTTC.

This clone was counted between two and nine times. The chain links TRBV2 to TRBJ2-7; D gene ambiguous. This CDR3 is 13 amino acids long. The germline V gene has CDR1 SNHLY and CDR2 FYNNEI. Trimming cost V 5 bases and J 0 bases, with 8 bases left between them. Written as DNA, the CDR3 is TGTGCCAGCAGTCCGAGGAGCTCCTACGAGCAGTACTTC. Translating gives CASSPRSSYEQYF.

V usage is TRBV6-5 and J usage is TRBJ2-7; 9 bases match TRBD1. Germline CDR1 MNHEY, CDR2 SVGAGI. V lost 6 bases, J lost 9 bases, and 9 bases stayed unmatched. The CDR3 is 13 residues long. The CDR3: CASRGTGIVGQYF. In DNA, the CDR3 is TGTGCCAGCAGGGGGACAGGGATTGTCGGGCAGTACTTC.

CDR3 nucleotides: TGTGCCAGAATGGACTCAAACACCGGGGAGCTGTTTTTT. Translated, it gives CARMDSNTGELFF. This rearrangement joins TRBV6-1 to TRBJ2-2; D possibly corresponds to TRBD2 (5 bases). The CDR3 is made up of 13 amino acids. Germline CDR1 reads MNHNS; CDR2 reads SASEGT. V lost 9 bases, J lost 2 bases, and 10 bases lay in between.

V is TRBV19 and J is TRBJ2-6, with 7 bases that match TRBD1. V was clipped by 9 bases and J by 0 bases; unmatched bases: 14. The CDR3 is made up of 18 amino acids. The germline V gene encodes CDR1 LNHDA and CDR2 SQIVND (reference sequence). In nucleotides, the CDR3 is TGTGCCAGGGGGGACAGAACAGCGAACCACTCTGGGGCCAACGTCCTGACTTTC. Translated: CARGDRTANHSGANVLTF.

The rearrangement uses TRBV4-3 and TRBJ1-5; D gene uncertain. Germline loops: CDR1 LGHNA, CDR2 YSLEER. The CDR3 totals 14 residues. The ends were cut back, 0 bases at V and 4 bases at J, with 7 bases in the middle. Here the CDR3 reads CASSQEEANQPQHF. The CDR3 bases are TGCGCCAGCAGCCAAGAGGAGGCGAATCAGCCCCAGCATTTT.

The table lists this clone with a count of one. V and J are TRBV28 and TRBJ1-5, with D unclear. Trimming pared 3 bases from V and 0 bases from J, leaving 12 bases between. The CDR3 is made up of 16 amino acids. Germline V gene data show CDR1 as MDHEN and CDR2 as SYDVKM. CDR3 region: CASSFNYLNSNQPQHF. The CDR3 DNA is TGTGCCAGCAGTTTCAATTACCTAAATAGCAATCAGCCCCAGCATTTT. Combining the CDR3 with reference TRBV28 and TRBJ1-5 gives the whole variable domain DVKVTQSSRYLVKRTGEKVFLECVQDMDHENMFWYRQDPGLGLRLIYFSYDVKMKEKGDIPEGYSVSREKKERFSLILESASTNQTSMYLCASSFNYLNSNQPQHFGDGTRLSIL.

The rearrangement links TRBV28 to TRBJ2-7; 8 bases agree with TRBD1. The CDR3 runs to 14 residues. Germline-derived CDR1 and CDR2 are MDHEN and SYDVKM. V gave up 5 bases and J gave up 8 bases; unmatched junction bases: 11. The CDR3 here is CASSLGQGTTKQYF. CDR3 sequence (DNA): TGTGCCAGCAGTCTAGGACAGGGAACTACGAAGCAGTACTTC.

The gene calls are TRBV28 and TRBJ2-5; 8 nucleotides align to TRBD2. Germline V CDR1 and CDR2: MDHEN, SYDVKM. Trimming removed 4 bases from V and 2 bases from J; junction bases left unmatched: 6. The length of the CDR3 is 15 residues. The CDR3 DNA reads as TGTGCCAGCAGTTCGGGAGGGCATATACAAGAGACCCAGTACTTC. Residues: CASSSGGHIQETQYF.

In this sample, this clone turned up a few times. V gene TRBV29-1 combines with J gene TRBJ1-1; D perhaps matches TRBD1 (5 bases). The CDR3 extends over 14 amino acids. Trimming left V 7 bases short and J 0 bases short, with 15 bases between. In germline, CDR1 is SQVTM, CDR2 ANQGSEA. In DNA form, the CDR3 reads TGCAGCGCCACGAAAGGACATATGAACACTGAAGCTTTCTTT. Translation: CSATKGHMNTEAFF.

The chain recombines TRBV6-5 with TRBJ1-2, with D possibly matching TRBD1 (5 bases). Germline assignment: CDR1 MNHEY and CDR2 SVGAGI. V dropped 2 bases and J dropped 2 bases, with 6 bases sitting between them. This CDR3 is built from 13 residues. The CDR3 coding sequence is TGTGCCAGCAGTTACGGGGGGAACTATGGCTACACCTTC. Amino acids: CASSYGGNYGYTF.

The chain links TRBV19 to TRBJ1-1; D unclear. The CDR3 totals 14 residues. The V end was cut by 7 bases, the J end by 4 bases, with 16 bases between. Germline CDR1 and CDR2: LNHDA and SQIVND (reference sequence). The chain's CDR3 is CASTPRQVTTEAFF. CDR3 nucleotides: TGTGCCAGTACCCCAAGGCAGGTTACCACTGAAGCTTTCTTT.

J is TRBJ1-2 and V is TRBV19; D is unresolved. V was shortened by 6 bases and J by 0 bases, with 8 bases between the two germline ends. This CDR3 contains 13 residues. In germline, CDR1 is LNHDA, CDR2 SQIVND (reference sequence). CDR3 bases: TGTGCCAGTAGGCGGGTTTCTAACTATGGCTACACCTTC. This translates into CASRRVSNYGYTF.

The rearrangement joins TRBV2 to TRBJ2-3, with 13 bases that match TRBD2. This CDR3 is 17 amino acids long. V was clipped by 6 bases and J by 2 bases; unmatched bases: 8. CDR1 and CDR2 from the germline V gene are SNHLY and FYNNEI. The CDR3 region is CASSVTSGRAFTDTQYF. CDR3 nucleotides: TGTGCCAGCAGCGTTACTAGCGGGAGGGCGTTCACAGATACGCAGTATTTT.

The rearrangement uses TRBV19 and TRBJ2-2; possibly TRBD2 for D (5 bases). This CDR3 has 16 amino acids. Per germline, CDR1 LNHDA and CDR2 SQIVND (reference sequence). V dropped 7 bases and J dropped 1 base, with 16 bases sitting between them. The CDR3 DNA sequence: TGTGCCAGTACTGGCGGGTACGGGATGAACACCGGGGAGCTGTTTTTT. Encoded protein: CASTGGYGMNTGELFF.

The CDR3 here is CASSLAGPEKLFF. The CDR3 DNA follows: TGCGCCAGCAGCTTGGCGGGTCCCGAAAAACTGTTTTTT. The V and J genes are TRBV5-1 and TRBJ1-4; no reliable D call. There are 13 residues in the CDR3. Per germline, CDR1 SGHRS and CDR2 YFSETQ. V was pared by 0 bases and J by 8 bases, with 8 bases between.

The chain recombines TRBV28 with TRBJ1-4, with a tentative D call TRBD1 (6 bases). V lost 7 bases, J lost 4 bases, and 13 bases lay in between. The CDR3 is made up of 14 amino acids. Germline loops: CDR1 MDHEN, CDR2 SYDVKM. The CDR3 loop is CASMGAGFNEKLFF. The CDR3 coding sequence is TGTGCCAGCATGGGGGCAGGGTTTAATGAAAAACTGTTTTTT.

V and J are TRBV6-5 and TRBJ1-1; D not resolved. V lost 3 bases to trimming and J lost 1 base, with 15 bases between them. CDR3 length: 16 amino acids. CDR1 is MNHEY, CDR2 SVGAGI, per germline. The CDR3 loop reads CASSYEGRVSNTEAFF. The CDR3 region has the DNA TGTGCCAGCAGTTATGAGGGTCGGGTCTCGAACACTGAAGCTTTCTTT.

This clone has a handful of counts. The chain recombines TRBV7-6 with TRBJ2-3; D possibly corresponds to TRBD2 (5 bases). V shed 3 bases and J shed 0 bases, with 13 bases lying between them. CDR3 length: 16 residues. Germline values: CDR1 SGHVS, CDR2 FNYEAQ. DNA for the CDR3: TGTGCCAGCAGCTTGGACGGAGGCCCTAGCACAGATACGCAGTATTTT. Translating it yields CASSLDGGPSTDTQYF.